This TCR beta chain was obtained from a study of blood T cell repertoires in COVID-19. Study context: PBMCs, B-cell-depleted T cells, or T cells were the source of the cDNA or gDNA that made up the material.

Original handling: Using reference gene primer amplification, nucleated cell counts were estimated. Sequencing was performed with immunoSEQ multiplex PCR; in TCRdb, only in-frame clones are kept and a portion is missing. Clone size and the V and J calls come from that table; the DNA yielded D and trimming. Of some 97,000 clones in the sample, 80% to 95% were seen once. Per germline, CDR1 LNHDA and CDR2 SQIVND (reference sequence). The CDR3 is 14 amino acids. V lost 6 bases and J 0 bases, leaving 10 bases between the germline ends. The clonotype was recovered from a man aged 60 to 69 with acute or convalescent COVID-19. The chain joins TRBV19 to TRBJ2-3; possible D gene TRBD2, 5 bases. Sequencing was carried out using peripheral blood. The CDR3 protein is CASRKVASTDTQYF. DNA of the CDR3: TGTGCCAGTAGGAAAGTAGCGAGCACAGATACGCAGTATTTT.